This T cell receptor (beta chain) was recovered during a study of CD4 T cells in relation to SARS-CoV-2 and coronaviruses. The germline gives CDR1 LGHDT, CDR2 YNNKEL (reference sequence). The CDR3 spans 14 residues. Unmatched junction bases numbered 1, after V lost 2 bases and J lost 9 bases. Deep TCR-beta sequencing used DNA from uncultured naive and memory CD4+ T cells. Sequenced by immunoSEQ multiplex PCR; TCRdb stores in-frame clones only, minus some. The data contain under 65,000 clones, 86% of them singletons. Unexposed donor CD4+ T cells date from about 2011-2018, before the COVID-19 pandemic. CD4 enrichment then naive enrichment separated naive from memory CD4+ cells. Study-wide results and caveats: According to naive versus memory sequencing, detected responses are memory recall, not newly primed. Crossreactive clones expanded significantly less to SARS-CoV-2 than monoreactive clones.

This clone was observed a few times. What it binds is not known. The same CDR3 arises from other DNA sequences in this sample as well. The source of this sequence is a human donor in good health. The chain employs TRBV3-1 (or the pseudogene TRBV3-2) and TRBJ2-1; 13 bases are shared with TRBD2. The material sequenced was memory CD4+ T cells from PBMCs. The CDR3 DNA follows: TGTGCCAGCAGCCAATGGACTAGCGGGAGTGAGCAGTTCTTC. Translating it yields CASSQWTSGSEQFF.